Presented here are 17 T cell receptor beta chains from one specimen sequenced in a study of T cell responses to AZD1222 COVID-19 vaccine. Method: immunoSEQ multiplex PCR; TCRdb's copy keeps in-frame clones and lacks some. The profile shows some 150,000 clones, 75% to 95% of them singletons. This material consisted of peripheral blood, taken 28 days after the second AZD1222 dose. These TCRs come from an adult who received the AZD1222 COVID-19 vaccine.

The chain recombines TRBV19 with TRBJ2-1; 10 nucleotides agree with TRBD2. V lost 2 bases, J lost 7 bases, and 5 bases stayed unmatched. This CDR3 region has 15 residues. In germline, CDR1 is LNHDA, CDR2 SQIVND (reference sequence). The CDR3 region has the DNA TGTGCCAGTAGTATACCTAGCGGGAGTTTAAATGAGCAGTTCTTC. This codes for CASSIPSGSLNEQFF.

The chain combines TRBV29-1 with TRBJ2-5, with TRBD2 matching over 10 bases. The CDR3 length is 14 residues. V dropped 4 bases and J dropped 4; count of bases not matched to a gene: 6. The V gene's germline CDR1 is SQVTM and CDR2 ANQGSEA. CDR3 bases: TGCAGCGTTGCAGGGGGACTAGCGACAGAGACCCAGTACTTC. Translation: CSVAGGLATETQYF. Full variable domain (outside the CDR3, taken from reference TRBV29-1 and TRBJ2-5): SAVISQKPSRDICQRGTSLTIQCQVDSQVTMMFWYRQQPGQSLTLIATANQGSEATYESGFVIDKFPISRPNLTFSTLTVSNMSPEDSSIYLCSVAGGLATETQYFGPGTRLLVL.

The rearrangement uses TRBV20-1 and TRBJ2-7, with D perhaps matching TRBD2 (6 bases). Looked up from germline, CDR1 is DFQATT and CDR2 is SNEGSKA (reference sequence). This CDR3 comprises 11 residues. Trimming pared 0 bases from V and 7 bases from J, leaving 7 bases between. The chain's CDR3 is CSAREAGEQYF. In DNA form, the CDR3 reads TGCAGTGCTAGAGAGGCGGGAGAGCAGTACTTC.

This clone has more than one count but fewer than ten. CDR3 residues: CSGRGTSQQETQYF. In DNA form, the CDR3 reads TGCAGCGGTCGAGGGACTAGCCAACAAGAGACCCAGTACTTC. V and J are TRBV29-1 and TRBJ2-5, with TRBD2 identical over 9 bases. The V gene end was trimmed by 7 bases and the J gene end by 2 bases; junction bases not matched to a gene: 8. CDR3 length: 14 residues. The germline V gene has CDR1 SQVTM and CDR2 ANQGSEA.

The V gene is TRBV15, the J gene TRBJ2-5; TRBD2 matches at 7 bases. After removal of 3 bases from V and 4 bases from J, the junction contained 11 bases not matched to a gene. CDR3 length: 16 amino acids. Germline V gives CDR1 LNHNV, CDR2 YYDKDF (reference sequence). In nucleotides, the CDR3 is TGTGCCACCAGCAGCCTTCACGACCGCGGGGGAGAGACCCAGTACTTC. Its protein is CATSSLHDRGGETQYF.

This rearrangement joins TRBV25-1 to TRBJ1-2; D uncertain. The CDR3 is made up of 12 amino acids. Trimming stripped 7 bases from V and 3 bases from J, with 9 bases between. From germline, CDR1 is MGHDK and CDR2 SYGVNS. The CDR3 here is CASTDGYYGYTF. The DNA of the CDR3 is TGTGCCAGCACGGACGGATACTATGGCTACACCTTC.

The chain uses TRBV2 and TRBJ2-7; D is ambiguous. The V end was cut by 1 base, the J end by 5 bases, with 6 bases between. Germline CDR1 SNHLY, CDR2 FYNNEI. The CDR3 totals 12 residues. The CDR3 DNA sequence: TGTGCCAGCAGTGAAGGGTTAAACGAGCAGTACTTC. Translation: CASSEGLNEQYF.

Only a few counts were recorded for this clone. This chain connects TRBV2 to TRBJ2-1; the D is unclear. The ends were cut back, 3 bases at V and 0 bases at J, with 12 bases in the middle. Germline values: CDR1 SNHLY, CDR2 FYNNEI. The CDR3 totals 16 residues. CDR3 nucleotides: TGTGCCAGCAGTGACGACTTCGCGAGCTCCTACAATGAGCAGTTCTTC. Translating it yields CASSDDFASSYNEQFF.

The chain recombines TRBV27 with TRBJ1-5; a weak D match, TRBD1 (5 bases). Trimming removed 3 bases from V and 0 bases from J, with 9 bases in between. The CDR3 is 15 amino acids. The germline V gene encodes CDR1 MNHEY and CDR2 SMNVEV (reference sequence). CDR3 sequence reads: CASSFPQVSNQPQHF. The CDR3 coding sequence is TGTGCCAGCAGTTTCCCACAGGTTAGCAATCAGCCCCAGCATTTT.

This clone is a singleton in its sample. J is TRBJ2-2 and V is TRBV7-2; 7 bases align to TRBD2. This CDR3 contains 14 residues. The junction had 4 bases not matched to a gene; V was cut back by 0 bases and J by 9 bases. Germline assignment: CDR1 SGHTA and CDR2 FQGNSA. The CDR3 sequence: CASSLAWEGRELFF. The DNA of the CDR3 is TGTGCCAGCAGCTTAGCTTGGGAGGGCCGGGAGCTGTTTTTT.

This chain connects TRBV6-2 or TRBV6-3 to TRBJ2-1; 10 bases are shared with TRBD2. The ends lost 0 bases at V and 6 bases at J; junction bases unmatched: 5. The CDR3 is 16 residues long. CDR1 is MNHEY, CDR2 SVGEGT, per germline. The CDR3 here is CASSYSLAGEGNEQFF. The CDR3 coding sequence is TGTGCCAGCAGTTACTCCCTAGCGGGAGAGGGCAATGAGCAGTTCTTC.

The chain carries TRBV25-1 and TRBJ2-2; TRBD2 matches 7 bases. V was clipped by 2 bases and J by 1 base; unmatched bases: 7. The CDR3 contains 17 residues. Germline CDR1 is MGHDK and CDR2 is SYGVNS. This CDR3 is CASSEEKGLLNTGELFF. The CDR3 DNA follows: TGTGCCAGCAGTGAAGAAAAGGGACTACTGAACACCGGGGAGCTGTTTTTT. Full variable domain (rest looked up from reference TRBV25-1 and TRBJ2-2): EADIYQTPRYLVIGTGKKITLECSQTMGHDKMYWYQQDPGMELHLIHYSYGVNSTEKGDLSSESTVSRIRTEHFPLTLESARPSHTSQYLCASSEEKGLLNTGELFFGEGSRLTVL.

In this sample, this clone turned up once. The CDR3 DNA follows: TGTGCCAGCAGCGCTGACGGCATAAGCACCATATATTTT. It yields the protein CASSADGISTIYF. The gene calls are TRBV5-4 and TRBJ1-3; D not resolved. The CDR3 has 13 amino acids. V lost 4 bases, J lost 9 bases, and 14 bases lay in between. CDR1 SGHNT and CDR2 YYREEE come from the germline V gene (reference sequence).

This clone has a handful of counts. The V gene is TRBV13, the J gene TRBJ2-1; D ambiguous. Germline CDR1 is PRHDT and CDR2 is FYEKMQ (reference sequence). The germline V and J ends were trimmed by 5 bases and 3 bases, with 17 bases remaining between them. There are 16 residues in the CDR3. DNA of the CDR3: TGTGCCAGCAGCCCGTCCCTAGAGGTGTACTACAATGAGCAGTTCTTC. This encodes CASSPSLEVYYNEQFF.

V and J are TRBV10-3 and TRBJ2-7; D unresolved. Deletions cut 3 bases from V and 2 bases from J, with 11 bases between. CDR3 length equals 14 residues. Germline V gives CDR1 ENHRY, CDR2 SYGVKD. CDR3 amino acids: CAISDGRDAYEQYF. The CDR3 DNA reads as TGTGCCATCAGTGACGGTAGAGACGCCTACGAGCAGTACTTC.

The DNA for the CDR3 is TGTGCCAGCAGTTTTGACGGGAACACTGAAGCTTTCTTT. Amino acids: CASSFDGNTEAFF. J is TRBJ1-1 and V is TRBV28; D gene ambiguous. The germline V gene has CDR1 MDHEN and CDR2 SYDVKM. V was trimmed by 3 bases and J by 1 base, leaving 6 bases between them. This CDR3 is built from 13 residues.

The V and J genes are TRBV11-2 and TRBJ1-2, with unresolved D. The CDR3 consists of 14 residues. Germline V gene sequence: CDR1 SGHAT, CDR2 FQNNGV. V dropped 3 bases and J dropped 2 bases, with 10 bases sitting between them. The CDR3 region is CASSLGGPNYGYTF. The DNA of the CDR3 is TGTGCCAGCAGCTTGGGCGGACCAAACTATGGCTACACCTTC.